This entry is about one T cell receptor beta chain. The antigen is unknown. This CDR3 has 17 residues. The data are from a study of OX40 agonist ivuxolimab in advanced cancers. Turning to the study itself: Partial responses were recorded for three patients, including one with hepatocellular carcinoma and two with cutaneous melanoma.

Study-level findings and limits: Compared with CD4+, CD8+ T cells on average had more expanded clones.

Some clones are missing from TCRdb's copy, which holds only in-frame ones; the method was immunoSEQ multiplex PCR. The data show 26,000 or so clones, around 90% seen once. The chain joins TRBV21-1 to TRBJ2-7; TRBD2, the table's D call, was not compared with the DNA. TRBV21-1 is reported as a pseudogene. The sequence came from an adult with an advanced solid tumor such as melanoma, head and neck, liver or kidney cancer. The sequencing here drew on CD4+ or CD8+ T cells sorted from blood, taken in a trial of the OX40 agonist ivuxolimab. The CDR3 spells CASSIGSPTSGSYEQYF. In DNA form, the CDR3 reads TGTGCCAGCAGCATCGGTTCCCCCACTAGCGGGAGTTACGAGCAGTACTTC.